One and the same sample provided the 32 T cell receptor beta chains below, sequenced in a study of blood T cell repertoires in COVID-19. Sequencing used immunoSEQ multiplex PCR; TCRdb keeps in-frame clones, though not all of them. The table has about 250,000 clones, about 80% seen once. Sequencing input: peripheral blood. The receptors stem from a man aged 50 to 59 with active or convalescent COVID-19.

V usage is TRBV5-1 and J usage is TRBJ2-1; 9 nucleotides match TRBD2. Germline-derived CDR1 and CDR2 are SGHRS and YFSETQ. J was trimmed by 10 bases and V by 4 bases; bases with no gene match: 3. This CDR3 is 12 amino acids long. CDR3 coding DNA: TGCGCCAGCAGCCTAGCGGGGCGGGAGCAGTTCTTC. It specifies CASSLAGREQFF.

This chain links TRBV18 with TRBJ2-7, with D tentatively TRBD2 (7 bases). Germline lookup yields CDR1 KGHSH and CDR2 LQKENI. V was pared by 5 bases and J by 6 bases, with 17 bases between. The CDR3 totals 14 residues. The CDR3, as DNA: TGTGCCAGCTCAATAAAGGGGGGGCCTGTCGAGCAGTACTTC. Amino acid sequence: CASSIKGGPVEQYF. Full variable domain (missing parts from reference TRBV18 and TRBJ2-7): NAGVMQNPRHLVRRRGQEARLRCSPMKGHSHVYWYRQLPEEGLKFMVYLQKENIIDESGMPKERFSAEFPKEGPSILRIQQVVRGDSAAYFCASSIKGGPVEQYFGPGTRLTVT.

The gene calls are TRBV18 and TRBJ2-6; D unclear. Germline V lookup: CDR1 KGHSH, CDR2 LQKENI. V shed 3 bases and J shed 2 bases, with 8 bases lying between them. CDR3 length: 15 amino acids. The CDR3 reads CASSPGVAGANVLTF. In DNA, the CDR3 is TGTGCCAGCTCACCTGGTGTAGCTGGGGCCAACGTCCTGACTTTC.

This clone was seen more than once but under ten times. Other DNA variants within this sample encode the same CDR3. This rearrangement joins TRBV19 to TRBJ2-7; weak D call: TRBD2 (6 bases). The CDR3 has 14 residues. CDR1 and CDR2 from the germline V gene are LNHDA and SQIVND (reference sequence). The V and J ends lost 3 bases and 3 bases respectively, with 12 bases between them. The CDR3 loop reads CASSIGGELYEQYF. In DNA form, the CDR3 reads TGTGCCAGTAGTATCGGAGGGGAACTCTACGAGCAGTACTTC.

The chain employs TRBV30 and TRBJ1-1; D might be TRBD1 (5 bases). Trimming cost V 5 bases and J 1 base, with 11 bases left between them. Germline values: CDR1 GTSNPN, CDR2 SVGIG (reference sequence). The CDR3 extends over 13 amino acids. The CDR3 spells CAWERTSNTEAFF. The DNA for the CDR3 is TGTGCCTGGGAGAGGACATCGAACACTGAAGCTTTCTTT.

V is TRBV11-2 and J is TRBJ2-1; maybe TRBD2 (7 bases). Germline V gives CDR1 SGHAT, CDR2 FQNNGV. Trimming shortened V by 3 bases and J by 6 bases, and 12 bases separated the two germline ends. CDR3 length: 14 amino acids. CDR3: CASSFGRGANEQFF. The CDR3 DNA sequence: TGTGCCAGCAGCTTCGGTCGGGGGGCCAATGAGCAGTTCTTC.

This chain connects TRBV6-2 or TRBV6-3 to TRBJ1-3; no firm D call. The CDR3 loop spans 16 amino acids. V was pared by 0 bases and J by 2 bases, with 11 bases between. Germline CDR1 MNHEY, CDR2 SVGEGT. The CDR3 DNA reads as TGTGCCAGCAGTTACTCGAGAGGCGGCGCTGGAAACACCATATATTTT. Its protein product is CASSYSRGGAGNTIYF.

Remarks on this clone: At one boundary the junction diverges from the germline segment, which might be a read error. The rearrangement joins TRBV30 to TRBJ2-3, with D possibly being TRBD1 (6 bases). The CDR3 length is 16 residues. Looked up from germline, CDR1 is GTSNPN and CDR2 is SVGIG (reference sequence). This chain's CDR3 is CAWTIDRSHSTDTHYF. CDR3 DNA: TGTGCCTGGACCATCGACAGGTCCCATAGCACAGATACGCATTATTTT.

The V gene is TRBV5-6, the J gene TRBJ2-5; TRBD2 agrees at 7 bases. The CDR3 spans 15 residues. V lost 0 bases to trimming and J lost 5 bases; unmatched junction nucleotides: 7. CDR1 and CDR2 from the germline V gene are SGHDT and YYEEEE. The CDR3 sequence is CASSLAGLGTETQYF. DNA of the CDR3: TGTGCCAGCAGCTTGGCTGGACTAGGGACTGAGACCCAGTACTTC.

J is TRBJ1-4 and V is TRBV28; D not certain. Germline V gene sequence: CDR1 MDHEN, CDR2 SYDVKM. The CDR3 is made up of 14 amino acids. V lost 8 bases and J lost 3, with 13 bases in between. The CDR3 nucleotides read TGTGCCAGCCTGCGGACGGGGTCTAATGAAAAACTGTTTTTT. Translated, it gives CASLRTGSNEKLFF. Supplemented by reference TRBV28 and TRBJ1-4, the full variable domain reads DVKVTQSSRYLVKRTGEKVFLECVQDMDHENMFWYRQDPGLGLRLIYFSYDVKMKEKGDIPEGYSVSREKKERFSLILESASTNQTSMYLCASLRTGSNEKLFFGSGTQLSVL.

The rearrangement links TRBV7-9 to TRBJ1-6, with D possibly matching TRBD1 (6 bases). Germline V gene lookup returns CDR1 SEHNR and CDR2 FQNEAQ (reference sequence). CDR3 size: 14 residues. The V end was cut by 5 bases, the J end by 7 bases, with 12 bases between. DNA for the CDR3: TGTGCCAGCAGCCCTCTCACAGGGAATTCACCCCTCCACTTT. Its translation: CASSPLTGNSPLHF.

This chain connects TRBV10-3 to TRBJ1-2; no definite D call. CDR3 size: 14 residues. Per the germline V gene, CDR1 is ENHRY and CDR2 is SYGVKD. Trimming took 0 bases from V and 10 from J, leaving 15 bases between them. Here the CDR3 reads CAISESHLLQPYTF. CDR3 DNA: TGTGCCATCAGTGAGTCTCACCTTTTACAGCCCTACACCTTC.

The chain couples TRBV5-6 to TRBJ1-6; 7 bases are a match to TRBD1. Looked up from germline, CDR1 is SGHDT and CDR2 is YYEEEE. V dropped 1 base and J dropped 6; count of bases not matched to a gene: 1. This CDR3 has 14 amino acids. CDR3 region: CASSLRDSNSPLHF. The CDR3 DNA reads as TGTGCCAGCAGCTTGAGGGACAGTAATTCACCCCTCCACTTT.

The chain couples TRBV7-3 to TRBJ2-5; D might be TRBD2 (5 bases). The CDR3 has 13 amino acids. Germline loops: CDR1 SGHTA, CDR2 FQGTGA. V was shortened by 6 bases and J by 2 bases, with 10 bases between the two germline ends. The CDR3 region is CASRPSGQETQYF. CDR3 nucleotide sequence: TGTGCCAGCAGGCCCTCGGGGCAAGAGACCCAGTACTTC.

The gene calls are TRBV12-3 or TRBV12-4 and TRBJ2-7; TRBD1 might be the D (5 bases). The J call is in doubt because the DNA end fits TRBJ2-5 better. The CDR3 contains 11 residues. The CDR3 here is CASSLQGTQYF. Written as DNA, the CDR3 is TGTGCCAGCAGTTTACAGGGGACCCAGTACTTC.

This chain joins TRBV24-1 and TRBJ2-7, with 8 positions matching TRBD1. The V segment lost 9 bases and the J segment 1 base; nucleotides outside the gene matches: 7. CDR1 and CDR2 (germline): KGHDR, SFDVKD. This CDR3 spans 14 amino acids. This CDR3 is CATQAGTGSYEQYF. CDR3 nucleotide sequence: TGTGCCACCCAGGCCGGGACAGGTTCCTACGAGCAGTACTTC.

The V gene is TRBV7-7, the J gene TRBJ2-1, with 8 bases fitting TRBD2. The V and J ends lost 2 bases and 2 bases, in that order; junction bases with no gene match: 2. The CDR3 runs to 15 residues. Germline V CDR1 and CDR2: SSHAT, FNYEAQ (reference sequence). CDR3 in amino acids: CASSLREGPYNEQFF. The CDR3 DNA reads TGTGCCAGCAGCTTACGGGAGGGTCCCTACAATGAGCAGTTCTTC.

In its sample, this clone was seen once. V and J are TRBV5-4 and TRBJ2-7, with 9 bases fitting TRBD2. The J segment lost 0 bases and the V segment lost 5 bases, leaving 6 bases of the junction unmatched. The CDR3 runs to 15 residues. In germline, CDR1 is SGHNT, CDR2 YYREEE (reference sequence). CDR3 residues: CASSLGRGGSYEQYF. The CDR3 DNA sequence: TGTGCCAGCAGTCTTGGGCGGGGGGGCTCCTACGAGCAGTACTTC.

V gene TRBV7-9 combines with J gene TRBJ2-3, with 13 bases lining up with TRBD2. The J segment lost 9 bases and the V segment lost 5 bases, leaving 5 bases of the junction unmatched. CDR1 and CDR2 from the germline V gene are SEHNR and FQNEAQ (reference sequence). The CDR3 covers 14 residues. The CDR3 loop is CASSGTSGVTTQYF. The CDR3, as DNA: TGTGCCAGCAGCGGGACTAGCGGGGTAACAACGCAGTATTTT. Supplemented by reference TRBV7-9 and TRBJ2-3, the full variable domain reads DTGVSQNPRHKITKRGQNVTFRCDPISEHNRLYWYRQTLGQGPEFLTYFQNEAQLEKSRLLSDRFSAERPKGSFSTLEIQRTEQGDSAMYLCASSGTSGVTTQYFGPGTRLTVL.

The rearrangement links TRBV6-5 to TRBJ1-6; D not certain. V was clipped by 8 bases and J by 1 base, with 6 bases between them. This CDR3 contains 13 residues. CDR1 and CDR2 from the germline V gene are MNHEY and SVGAGI. CDR3 region: CASSESYNSPLHF. Written as DNA, the CDR3 is TGTGCCAGCTCTGAGTCCTATAATTCACCCCTCCACTTT.

The chain carries TRBV7-9 and TRBJ2-3; D perhaps matches TRBD2 (5 bases). This CDR3 spans 16 amino acids. Trimming removed 5 bases from V and 0 bases from J, with 15 bases in between. CDR1 and CDR2 (germline): SEHNR, FQNEAQ (reference sequence). The CDR3 DNA is TGTGCCAGCAGCCCCGCGGGCAGAGCTAGCACAGATACGCAGTATTTT. Translating it yields CASSPAGRASTDTQYF.

As concerns this clone: A much larger clone is a single base away; this may be a read error. The chain is built from TRBV5-5 and TRBJ2-7, with 10 bases identical to TRBD1. The length of the CDR3 is 14 residues. The V gene's germline CDR1 is SGHKS and CDR2 YYEKEE (reference sequence). V lost 2 bases and J lost 3; bases outside the gene matches: 2. DNA of the CDR3: TGTGCCAGCAGCTTCGGGACAGGGGTCTACGAGCAGTACTTC. It yields the protein CASSFGTGVYEQYF.

This chain connects TRBV5-8 to TRBJ1-4, with a possible D match to TRBD1 (6 bases). The germline CDR1 and CDR2 sequences are SGHTS and YDEGEE. V dropped 4 bases and J dropped 3 bases, with 10 bases sitting between them. CDR3 length: 14 residues. The DNA of the CDR3 is TGTGCCAGCAGCCTAGGACAGCCTAATGAAAAACTGTTTTTT. Amino acid sequence: CASSLGQPNEKLFF. The full variable domain, with the rest looked up from reference TRBV5-8 and TRBJ1-4, is EAGVTQSPTHLIKTRGQQATLRCSPISGHTSVYWYQQALGLGLQFLLWYDEGEERNRGNFPPRFSGRQFPNYSSELNVNALELEDSALYLCASSLGQPNEKLFFGSGTQLSVL.

This clone was found a few times. This chain uses TRBV21-1 with TRBJ2-7; the table's D gene call, TRBD1, was not cross checked with the DNA. TRBV21-1 is reported as a pseudogene. The CDR3 is made up of 15 amino acids. For the CDR3, the DNA is TGTGCCAGCAGCCGCCTCTGGGCAGGGGCCTACGAGCAGTACTTC. Translation: CASSRLWAGAYEQYF.

The chain employs TRBV27 and TRBJ1-5, with 8 bases aligning to TRBD1. V trimming: 5 bases; J trimming: 7 bases; junction bases outside the gene matches: 7. This CDR3 spans 14 amino acids. Per the germline V gene, CDR1 is MNHEY and CDR2 is SMNVEV (reference sequence). CDR3 nucleotide sequence: TGTGCCAGCAGTACCCAGGGGGCGAGGCAGCCCCAGCATTTT. Translating gives CASSTQGARQPQHF.

V gene TRBV28 combines with J gene TRBJ2-7; D perhaps matches TRBD1 (5 bases). The CDR3 sequence is 15 residues long. V was clipped by 3 bases and J by 3 bases, with 15 bases between them. Germline CDR1 reads MDHEN; CDR2 reads SYDVKM. The CDR3 nucleotides read TGTGCCAGCAGTTTGGGGCCCAACTATGGCTACGAGCAGTACTTC. This codes for CASSLGPNYGYEQYF.

This clone was seen a single time. This chain joins TRBV5-1 and TRBJ2-7; TRBD1 matches at 12 bases. The ends lost 2 bases at V and 5 bases at J; junction bases unmatched: 5. From germline, CDR1 is SGHRS and CDR2 YFSETQ. The CDR3 sequence is 15 residues long. The CDR3 DNA is TGCGCCAGCAGCTTTAGGGACAGGGGGCCTGACGAGCAGTACTTC. This gives the protein CASSFRDRGPDEQYF. Supplemented by reference TRBV5-1 and TRBJ2-7, the full variable domain reads KAGVTQTPRYLIKTRGQQVTLSCSPISGHRSVSWYQQTPGQGLQFLFEYFSETQRNKGNFPGRFSGRQFSNSRSEMNVSTLELGDSALYLCASSFRDRGPDEQYFGPGTRLTVT.

The chain employs TRBV19 and TRBJ1-2; D unclear. The germline gives CDR1 LNHDA, CDR2 SQIVND (reference sequence). Trimming took 10 bases from V and 8 from J, leaving 17 bases between them. The CDR3 is 12 amino acids. The CDR3 bases are TGTGCCACCTTGGAGGGTCTAAGAGGCTACACCTTC. Amino acids: CATLEGLRGYTF.

The CDR3 loop is CASSIDRYEQYF. Here the CDR3 DNA reads TGCGCCAGCAGCATAGACAGGTACGAGCAGTACTTC. The V gene is TRBV5-1, the J gene TRBJ2-7; perhaps TRBD1 as D (6 bases). The germline V and J ends were trimmed by 4 bases and 4 bases, with 9 bases remaining between them. CDR1 is SGHRS and CDR2 is YFSETQ in the germline V gene. The length of the CDR3 is 12 residues.

The chain is built from TRBV29-1 and TRBJ1-4, with D tentatively TRBD1 (5 bases). The CDR3 is 11 residues long. V shed 7 bases and J shed 8 bases, with 11 bases lying between them. The germline gives CDR1 SQVTM, CDR2 ANQGSEA. CDR3 nucleotides: TGCAGCGGGGGCCTACGGGAAAAACTGTTTTTT. Its protein product is CSGGLREKLFF.

The chain combines TRBV5-1 with TRBJ2-1; the match to TRBD2 covers 8 bases. Germline-derived CDR1 and CDR2 are SGHRS and YFSETQ. This CDR3 spans 15 amino acids. After removal of 0 bases from V and 6 bases from J, the junction contained 5 bases not matched to a gene. The CDR3: CASSLVLAGSNEQFF. The CDR3 DNA is TGCGCCAGCAGCTTGGTTTTAGCGGGAAGCAATGAGCAGTTCTTC.

A single count supports this clone. The CDR3 DNA is TGTGCTAGTGGTTCAGAGCGGGGGGCGAACCCGTCCCAAGAGACCCAGTACTTC. Its protein product is CASGSERGANPSQETQYF. The J gene is TRBJ2-5, the V gene TRBV12-5, with 9 bases identical to TRBD2. The CDR3 is made up of 18 amino acids. V shed 4 bases, J shed 1 base, and the junction held 13 bases outside the gene matches. Germline V gene data show CDR1 as LGHNT and CDR2 as FRNRAP.